Listed below are T cell receptor beta chains from one sample, sequenced in a study of shared clonotypes between healthy human individuals. Sequencing was performed with immunoSEQ multiplex PCR; in TCRdb, only in-frame clones are kept and a portion is missing. The sample holds millions of clones, 80% to 95% seen once. Sequencing was carried out using naive CD4+ T cells from PBMCs. The receptor source for this set is a man aged 18-30 years in good health. Some clones in this sample may be carry-over from other donors' samples. CDR3s include the opening cysteine and the closing phenylalanine or tryptophan. The D gene is left open where the match is weak. Some rows mark clone size as missing; the rest say once, few, many or name a class of expanded clone.

CDR3 protein | CDR3 DNA | J gene | V gene | D gene | clone size
CASSLTLATYEQYF | TGTGCCAGCTCACTAACACTAGCGACCTACGAGCAGTACTTC | TRBJ2-7 | TRBV18 | TRBD2 | .
CASSRGPPNEKLFF | TGTGCCAGCAGTCGAGGGCCCCCTAATGAAAAACTGTTTTTT | TRBJ1-4 | TRBV11-2 | . | .
CASSLTPGKTGGYTF | TGTGCCAGCTCACTTACCCCGGGAAAAACTGGGGGCTACACCTTC | TRBJ1-2 | TRBV18 | . | .
CASSVHRGPDGYTF | TGTGCCAGCAGTGTACACAGGGGCCCCGATGGCTACACCTTC | TRBJ1-2 | TRBV2 | TRBD1 | .
CASSLGEAARGYTF | TGTGCCAGCAGCTTAGGTGAGGCGGCTCGCGGCTACACCTTC | TRBJ1-2 | TRBV7-2 | . | once
CASSPPAIGSGNTIYF | TGTGCCAGCTCACCCCCGGCAATAGGCTCTGGAAACACCATATATTTT | TRBJ1-3 | TRBV18 | . | .
CASSIGFRGRWETQYF | TGTGCCAGTAGTATAGGTTTCAGGGGGCGGTGGGAGACCCAGTACTTC | TRBJ2-5 | TRBV19 | TRBD1 | once
CASSLGLAGSLGEQYF | TGCGCCAGCAGCTTGGGACTAGCGGGGTCCCTGGGCGAGCAGTACTTC | TRBJ2-7 | TRBV5-1 | TRBD2 | once
CAISGGSAGYTF | TGTGCCATCAGTGGCGGCAGTGCTGGCTACACCTTC | TRBJ1-2 | TRBV10-3 | . | .
CATLQLATEAFF | TGTGCCACCCTCCAACTGGCCACTGAAGCTTTCTTT | TRBJ1-1 | TRBV2 | . | .
CASKPGQGFYEQYF | TGTGCCAGCAAACCGGGACAGGGTTTCTACGAGCAGTACTTC | TRBJ2-7 | TRBV6-5 | TRBD1 | once
CASSRPGSYEQYF | TGTGCCAGCAGCAGGCCAGGCTCCTACGAGCAGTACTTC | TRBJ2-7 | TRBV5-6 | . | few
CASNRGGYSNQPQHF | TGTGCCAGCAACCGAGGGGGGTATAGCAATCAGCCCCAGCATTTT | TRBJ1-5 | TRBV28 | . | .
CASSLAGIEDTDTQYF | TGCGCCAGCAGCTTAGCGGGGATTGAGGACACAGATACGCAGTATTTT | TRBJ2-3 | TRBV5-1 | TRBD2 | .
CSVVRDLGGLQFF | TGCAGCGTTGTTCGGGACCTGGGGGGTTTGCAGTTCTTC | TRBJ2-1 | TRBV29-1 | . | .
CASTGLLARAQHF | TGTGCCAGCACGGGACTCCTCGCCAGGGCCCAGCATTTT | TRBJ1-5 | TRBV28 | . | .
CASSSGLAVTGELFF | TGTGCCAGCAGCTCGGGACTAGCGGTGACCGGGGAGCTGTTTTTT | TRBJ2-2 | TRBV9 | TRBD2 | .
CASSYQWRDRGNNEQFF | TGTGCCAGCAGCTATCAATGGAGGGACAGGGGCAACAATGAGCAGTTCTTC | TRBJ2-1 | TRBV11-3 | TRBD1 | .
CASQRGTAGSTEAFF | TGCGCCAGCCAGCGGGGGACAGCTGGGAGCACTGAAGCTTTCTTT | TRBJ1-1 | TRBV5-1 | TRBD1 | .
CASSLGGTAGQETQYF | TGTGCCAGCAGCTTAGGGGGGACAGCCGGCCAAGAGACCCAGTACTTC | TRBJ2-5 | TRBV7-2 | TRBD1 | .
CASSPRARGDYGYTF | TGTGCCAGCTCACCCCGTGCCAGGGGGGACTATGGCTACACCTTC | TRBJ1-2 | TRBV18 | TRBD1 | .
CASSLARGETQYF | TGTGCCAGCAGCTTGGCCCGGGGAGAGACCCAGTACTTC | TRBJ2-5 | TRBV5-4 | . | .
CASNIQGQGGEKLFF | TGTGCCAGCAACATCCAAGGGCAGGGAGGTGAAAAACTGTTTTTT | TRBJ1-4 | TRBV28 | . | .
CASTPLTGASYEQYF | TGCGCCAGCACCCCTCTTACGGGAGCCTCCTACGAGCAGTACTTC | TRBJ2-7 | TRBV5-1 | . | .
CASSQRGDSPYEQYF | TGTGCCAGCAGCCAAAGGGGGGACAGTCCCTACGAGCAGTACTTC | TRBJ2-7 | TRBV4-2 | . | .
CASSPSAAGLAGGLRQYF | TGTGCCAGTAGCCCATCCGCTGCGGGACTAGCGGGAGGGCTAAGGCAGTACTTC | TRBJ2-7 | TRBV19 | TRBD2 | .
CASRRQGGSTGELFF | TGTGCCAGCCGCCGACAGGGGGGAAGCACCGGGGAGCTGTTTTTT | TRBJ2-2 | TRBV2 | TRBD1 | .
CAISAEASGNTIYF | TGTGCCATCAGTGCCGAGGCCTCTGGAAACACCATATATTTT | TRBJ1-3 | TRBV10-3 | . | .
CASTLQGGQETQYF | TGTGCCAGCACCCTACAGGGGGGCCAAGAGACCCAGTACTTC | TRBJ2-5 | TRBV2 | TRBD1 | few
CAWMKSSYEQYF | TGTGCCTGGATGAAGTCCTCCTACGAGCAGTACTTC | TRBJ2-7 | TRBV30 | . | .
CASSTRLGERDTQYF | TGTGCCAGCAGCACCCGATTAGGGGAGAGAGATACGCAGTATTTT | TRBJ2-3 | TRBV9 | . | .
CAEGQPNQPQHF | TGTGCCGAGGGACAGCCCAATCAGCCCCAGCATTTT | TRBJ1-5 | TRBV30 | TRBD1 | .
CASSLPVTGNFAEAFF | TGTGCCAGCAGCCTTCCAGTCACAGGGAATTTCGCTGAAGCTTTCTTT | TRBJ1-1 | TRBV7-9 | . | .
CASSGTTYTEAFF | TGTGCCAGCAGCGGGACAACCTACACTGAAGCTTTCTTT | TRBJ1-1 | TRBV7-3 | . | .
CASSDSAGGNTGELFF | TGTGCCAGCAGTGACTCTGCGGGAGGAAACACCGGGGAGCTGTTTTTT | TRBJ2-2 | TRBV25-1 | TRBD2 | .
CASSEVRVTLLGGYTF | TGTGCCAGCAGTGAAGTGCGGGTGACATTGTTGGGTGGCTACACCTTC | TRBJ1-2 | TRBV2 | . | .
CASSEFETGRTGELFF | TGTGCCAGCAGTGAATTCGAAACAGGCCGGACCGGGGAGCTGTTTTTT | TRBJ2-2 | TRBV6-1 | . | once
CASSPRLAGITDTQYF | TGTGCCAGCAGCCCTCGACTAGCGGGGATCACAGATACGCAGTATTTT | TRBJ2-3 | TRBV9 | TRBD2 | .
CASSLGLGTDTQYF | TGTGCCAGCAGTTTGGGACTGGGCACAGATACGCAGTATTTT | TRBJ2-3 | TRBV28 | . | .
CASSLMWSTYNEQFF | TGTGCCAGCAGCTTGATGTGGAGCACCTACAATGAGCAGTTCTTC | TRBJ2-1 | TRBV7-2 | . | .
CASSLARTSYGYTF | TGTGCCAGCAGCTTAGCCAGGACATCTTATGGCTACACCTTC | TRBJ1-2 | TRBV11-2 | . | once
CASSEGRTATQYF | TGTGCCAGCAGCGAAGGGCGGACAGCCACGCAGTATTTT | TRBJ2-3 | TRBV11-1 | . | .
CASSYRDFYEQYF | TGCGCCAGCAGCTACCGGGACTTCTACGAGCAGTACTTC | TRBJ2-7 | TRBV5-1 | . | .
CASSSGHGGSSYEQYF | TGTGCCAGCAGTTCTGGGCACGGAGGCAGCTCCTACGAGCAGTACTTC | TRBJ2-7 | TRBV6-5 | . | .
CASWGRGKSSYEQYF | TGTGCCAGCTGGGGGCGGGGGAAAAGCTCCTACGAGCAGTACTTC | TRBJ2-7 | TRBV28 | . | .
CASRELAGRSYEQYF | TGTGCCAGCAGAGAGTTAGCGGGCAGGTCCTACGAGCAGTACTTC | TRBJ2-7 | TRBV7-8 | TRBD2 | .
CASNPGGVRVMNTEAFF | TGTGCCAGTAACCCCGGAGGGGTCAGGGTCATGAACACTGAAGCTTTCTTT | TRBJ1-1 | TRBV19 | . | .
CASSPLGATGNEQFF | TGTGCCAGCAGTCCCCTTGGAGCTACGGGCAATGAGCAGTTCTTC | TRBJ2-1 | TRBV28 | . | .
CASSYSQLTGELFF | TGTGCCAGCAGTTATTCACAGCTCACCGGGGAGCTGTTTTTT | TRBJ2-2 | TRBV7-9 | . | .